These 19 T cell receptor beta chains share one sample of origin, sequenced in a study of shared clonotypes between healthy human individuals. Generated by immunoSEQ multiplex PCR, the TCRdb table keeps only in-frame clones and is missing some. The data hold more than 1 million clones, with approximately 80% observed a single time. Sequenced: memory CD4+ T cells from PBMCs. The subset here: CD45RA-negative fraction. These receptors were taken from a man aged 18-30 years in good health. Some clones in this sample may be carry-over from other donors' samples.

This chain joins TRBV5-8 and TRBJ1-2, with 7 bases aligning to TRBD1. Per the germline V gene, CDR1 is SGHTS and CDR2 is YDEGEE. V gave up 0 bases and J gave up 3 bases; unmatched junction bases: 2. The CDR3 spans 14 residues. The CDR3, as DNA: TGTGCCAGCAGCTTGGGACAGGGAGACTATGGCTACACCTTC. As protein: CASSLGQGDYGYTF.

This clone has only one observation. CDR3 sequence: CASSLHSSGANVLTF. In DNA, the CDR3 is TGTGCCAGCAGTCTCCACAGCTCTGGGGCCAACGTCCTGACTTTC. The chain has TRBV28 and TRBJ2-6, with D uncertain. This CDR3 region has 15 residues. V lost 5 bases to trimming and J lost 0 bases, with 8 bases between them. Looked up from germline, CDR1 is MDHEN and CDR2 is SYDVKM.

The genes are TRBV29-1 and TRBJ2-1; 8 bases line up with TRBD1. V was pared by 3 bases and J by 5 bases, with 12 bases of the junction left unmatched. Germline assignment: CDR1 SQVTM and CDR2 ANQGSEA. The CDR3 is 16 residues long. The CDR3 sequence is CSVDLTLLGQDNEQFF. The DNA of the CDR3 is TGCAGCGTTGACCTGACGCTGTTGGGACAGGACAATGAGCAGTTCTTC.

The chain couples TRBV7-6 to TRBJ2-2, with TRBD1 matching over 8 bases. V was clipped by 8 bases and J by 1 base; unmatched bases: 6. The CDR3 totals 15 residues. CDR1 SGHVS and CDR2 FNYEAQ come from the germline V gene. CDR3 in amino acids: CASVQDRGNTGELFF. The CDR3 DNA sequence: TGTGCCAGCGTTCAAGACAGGGGGAACACCGGGGAGCTGTTTTTT.

The chain carries TRBV11-2 and TRBJ2-3; no definite D call. The V end lost 7 bases, the J end lost 0 bases, and 14 bases lay between the germline ends. This CDR3 contains 15 residues. CDR1 SGHAT and CDR2 FQNNGV come from the germline V gene. Here the CDR3 DNA reads TGTGCCAGCACCGATTTTGGTACGAGCACAGATACGCAGTATTTT. This translates into CASTDFGTSTDTQYF.

The chain employs TRBV7-3 and TRBJ2-3; D not resolved. Trimming took 2 bases from V and 8 from J, leaving 14 bases between them. Germline-derived CDR1 and CDR2 are SGHTA and FQGTGA. CDR3 size: 14 residues. The CDR3 loop reads CASSLGTPPATQYF. As DNA, the CDR3 is TGTGCCAGCAGCTTAGGCACACCCCCCGCTACGCAGTATTTT.

The chain carries TRBV7-9 and TRBJ1-1, with a possible D match to TRBD1 (6 bases). Trimming stripped 3 bases from V and 6 bases from J, with 11 bases between. Germline V gene lookup returns CDR1 SEHNR and CDR2 FQNEAQ (reference sequence). The CDR3 loop spans 13 amino acids. DNA of the CDR3: TGTGCCAGCAGCTTCGCAGGGGTTTCTGAAGCTTTCTTT. Translation gives CASSFAGVSEAFF.

This sequence joins TRBV6-5 and TRBJ2-1, with D possibly TRBD1 on 5 matching bases. The length of the CDR3 is 15 residues. Germline CDR1 is MNHEY and CDR2 is SVGAGI. Trimming took off 5 bases at V and 3 bases at J, with 14 bases between the two ends. This CDR3 reads CASSPQGFGYNEQFF. The CDR3 nucleotides read TGTGCCAGCAGTCCTCAGGGATTTGGCTACAATGAGCAGTTCTTC.

The chain carries TRBV6-6 and TRBJ2-3, with no clear D. Trimming stripped 0 bases from V and 3 bases from J, with 7 bases between. The V gene's germline CDR1 is MNHNY and CDR2 SVGAGI (reference sequence). CDR3 length equals 14 residues. The CDR3 sequence is CASSYSTPTDTQYF. CDR3 in DNA: TGTGCCAGCAGTTACTCTACTCCTACAGATACGCAGTATTTT.

For the CDR3, the DNA is TGTGCCAGCTCACCACCAGGGATTCAAGAGACCCAGTACTTC. This sequence encodes CASSPPGIQETQYF. The chain employs TRBV18 and TRBJ2-5, with no clear D. Germline lookup yields CDR1 KGHSH and CDR2 LQKENI. The CDR3 totals 14 residues. The V gene lost 0 bases and the J gene lost 2 bases, with 7 bases spanning the gap.

This clone turned up a few times. V is TRBV11-2 and J is TRBJ1-4; possible D gene TRBD1, 5 bases. This CDR3 is built from 14 residues. CDR1 and CDR2 (germline): SGHAT, FQNNGV. Between the trimmed V and J ends, which lost 1 base and 15 bases, there was a span of 18 bases. CDR3 residues: CASSLAPTTPTVFF. The CDR3 DNA is TGTGCCAGCAGCTTAGCGCCTACCACCCCGACAGTGTTTTTT.

This sequence joins TRBV27 and TRBJ2-7, with D unresolved. This CDR3 has 13 residues. V lost 5 bases to trimming and J lost 0 bases, with 8 bases between them. Germline V gene sequence: CDR1 MNHEY, CDR2 SMNVEV (reference sequence). The CDR3 sequence is CASSTWRSYEQYF. DNA of the CDR3: TGTGCCAGCAGTACCTGGCGCTCCTACGAGCAGTACTTC.

This rearrangement joins TRBV18 to TRBJ2-1, with 7 bases aligning to TRBD2. There are 15 residues in the CDR3. Losses at the gene ends were 3 bases for V and 8 bases for J; bases not matched to a gene: 10. Germline CDR1 reads KGHSH; CDR2 reads LQKENI. This CDR3 is CASSPSTSGRDEQFF. The CDR3 nucleotides are TGTGCCAGCTCACCGTCGACATCGGGGAGGGATGAGCAGTTCTTC.

Of note for this clone: The sample contains more than one DNA sequence encoding this CDR3. The chain joins TRBV28 to TRBJ1-5; D unresolved. The CDR3 covers 11 residues. Germline V CDR1 and CDR2: MDHEN, SYDVKM. The germline V and J ends were trimmed by 2 bases and 7 bases, with 3 bases remaining between them. CDR3 amino acids: CASSLGQPQHF. The CDR3 DNA sequence: TGTGCCAGCAGTTTAGGACAGCCCCAGCATTTT.

The V call is TRBV11-2, the J call TRBJ1-2; D unclear. V was trimmed by 1 base and J by 5 bases, leaving 14 bases between them. Germline V gives CDR1 SGHAT, CDR2 FQNNGV. This CDR3 is 15 amino acids long. The CDR3 sequence: CASSLGPGLGYGYTF. For the CDR3, the DNA is TGTGCCAGCAGCTTAGGACCCGGTTTAGGGTATGGCTACACCTTC.

V gene TRBV11-2 combines with J gene TRBJ2-1; TRBD1 is a possible D gene (7 bases). V was trimmed by 4 bases and J by 10 bases, leaving 20 bases between them. Germline lookup yields CDR1 SGHAT and CDR2 FQNNGV. The CDR3 spans 15 residues. The CDR3 here is CASSSGGAVGGEQFF. The CDR3 DNA is TGTGCCAGCAGCTCCGGGGGAGCGGTAGGGGGCGAGCAGTTCTTC.

Only a few counts were recorded for this clone. The chain combines TRBV5-5 with TRBJ1-1, with a tentative D call TRBD1 (5 bases). Germline CDR1 and CDR2: SGHKS and YYEKEE (reference sequence). Trimming took off 0 bases at V and 1 base at J, with 10 bases between the two ends. This CDR3 contains 15 residues. CDR3: CASSLGRGGNTEAFF. The CDR3, as DNA: TGTGCCAGCAGCTTGGGGAGGGGCGGGAACACTGAAGCTTTCTTT. Full variable domain (rest looked up from reference TRBV5-5 and TRBJ1-1): DAGVTQSPTHLIKTRGQQVTLRCSPISGHKSVSWYQQVLGQGPQFIFQYYEKEERGRGNFPDRFSARQFPNYSSELNVNALLLGDSALYLCASSLGRGGNTEAFFGQGTRLTVV.

Concerning this clone itself: This CDR3 is also generated by other DNA sequences in the sample. The gene calls are TRBV5-1 and TRBJ2-3; 9 bases align to TRBD1. CDR1 and CDR2 (germline): SGHRS, YFSETQ. This CDR3 has 15 residues. V lost 0 bases to trimming and J lost 3 bases; unmatched junction nucleotides: 2. The CDR3: CASSLAGTGTDTQYF. CDR3 sequence (DNA): TGCGCCAGCAGCTTGGCGGGGACAGGGACAGATACGCAGTATTTT.

This clone came up once. This chain connects TRBV5-1 to TRBJ2-3; D might be TRBD2 (5 bases). V was trimmed by 4 bases and J by 2 bases, leaving 11 bases between them. CDR3 length equals 14 residues. CDR1 is SGHRS, CDR2 YFSETQ, per germline. CDR3 in DNA: TGCGCCAGCAGCCTGGGGAGTGCCACAGATACGCAGTATTTT. Amino acid sequence: CASSLGSATDTQYF.